This T cell receptor (beta chain) was sequenced for a study of T-cell reconstitution after alpha-beta-depleted transplantation in children. General study points: After transplant, at about two months, alpha-beta T cells were reportedly derived from several hundred expanded graft clones. Recipient T cells and thymic progenitors that survived gave rise to the high TCRbeta diversity observed at day 60 in some patients.

Preparation of the TCRbeta library was carried out with unique molecular identifiers. In TCRdb, the PCR reads were re-called with MiXCR into one record per CDR3 protein. The table has hundreds of thousands of distinct CDR3 sequences, less than 20% seen once. V shed 9 bases and J shed 5 bases, with 17 bases lying between them. CDR3 length equals 14 residues. CDR1 is SNHLY, CDR2 FYNNEI, per germline. Comment on this clonotype: The antigen remains undetermined.

The source material was PBMCs, mostly from graft donor cells, sampled 360 days after TCRalphabeta/CD19-depleted stem cell transplant. J is TRBJ2-1 and V is TRBV2; possibly TRBD1 or TRBD2 for D (5 bases each). The clonotype comes from a male patient younger than 18 who had a stem cell transplant for acute lymphoblastic leukemia, so the T cells may come from the graft donor. CDR3 sequence reads: CASRTGQFNNEQFF. CDR3 nucleotides: TGTGCCAGTCGGACTGGACAATTTAACAATGAGCAGTTCTTC. The full variable domain, rest sourced from reference TRBV2 and TRBJ2-1, is EPEVTQTPSHQVTQMGQEVILRCVPISNHLYFYWYRQILGQKVEFLVSFYNNEISEKSEIFDDQFSVERPDGSNFTLKIRSTKLEDSAMYFCASRTGQFNNEQFFGPGTRLTVL.